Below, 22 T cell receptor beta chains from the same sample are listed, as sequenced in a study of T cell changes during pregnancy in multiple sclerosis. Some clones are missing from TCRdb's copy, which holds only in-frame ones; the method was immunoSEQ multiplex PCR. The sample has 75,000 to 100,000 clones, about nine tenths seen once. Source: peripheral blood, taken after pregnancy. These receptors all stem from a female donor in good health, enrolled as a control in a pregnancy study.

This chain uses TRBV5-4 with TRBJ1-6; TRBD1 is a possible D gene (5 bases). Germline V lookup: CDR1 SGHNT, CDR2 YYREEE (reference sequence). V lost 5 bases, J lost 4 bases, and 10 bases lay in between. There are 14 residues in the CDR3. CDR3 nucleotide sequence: TGTGCCAGCAGACCGGGGGGTTATAATTCACCCCTCCACTTT. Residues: CASRPGGYNSPLHF.

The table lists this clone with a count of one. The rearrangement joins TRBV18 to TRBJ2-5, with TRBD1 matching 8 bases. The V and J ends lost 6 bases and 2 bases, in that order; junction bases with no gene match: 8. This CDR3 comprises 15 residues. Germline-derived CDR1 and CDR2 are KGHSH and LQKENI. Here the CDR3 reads CASSARQGKQETQYF. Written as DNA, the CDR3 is TGTGCCAGCTCGGCTAGACAGGGGAAACAAGAGACCCAGTACTTC. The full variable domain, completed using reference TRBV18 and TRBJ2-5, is NAGVMQNPRHLVRRRGQEARLRCSPMKGHSHVYWYRQLPEEGLKFMVYLQKENIIDESGMPKERFSAEFPKEGPSILRIQQVVRGDSAAYFCASSARQGKQETQYFGPGTRLLVL.

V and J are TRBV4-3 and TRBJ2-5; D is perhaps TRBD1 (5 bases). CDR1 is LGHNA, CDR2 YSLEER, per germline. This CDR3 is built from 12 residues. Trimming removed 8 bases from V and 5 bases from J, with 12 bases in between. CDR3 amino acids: CASWYRRETQYF. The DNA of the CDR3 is TGCGCCAGCTGGTACAGGCGGGAGACCCAGTACTTC.

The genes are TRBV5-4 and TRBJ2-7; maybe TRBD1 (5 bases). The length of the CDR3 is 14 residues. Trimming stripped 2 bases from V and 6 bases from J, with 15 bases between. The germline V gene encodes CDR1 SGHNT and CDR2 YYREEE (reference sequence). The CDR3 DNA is TGTGCCAGCAGCTTCAAGGGGCCTTCTGGCGAGCAGTACTTC. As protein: CASSFKGPSGEQYF.

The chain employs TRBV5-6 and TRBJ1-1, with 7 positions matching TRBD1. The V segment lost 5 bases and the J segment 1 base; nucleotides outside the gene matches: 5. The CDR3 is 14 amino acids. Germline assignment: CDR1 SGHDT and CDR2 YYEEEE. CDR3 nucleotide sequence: TGTGCCAGCAGGGCGAGGGGGCCGAACACTGAAGCTTTCTTT. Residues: CASRARGPNTEAFF.

CDR3 in amino acids: CASSPGRQPQHF. The CDR3 DNA is TGTGCCAGCTCACCAGGGCGTCAGCCCCAGCATTTT. The chain joins TRBV18 to TRBJ1-5; no clear D. Germline CDR1 reads KGHSH; CDR2 reads LQKENI. V was cut by 2 bases and J by 6 bases, with 5 bases left in between. The CDR3 loop spans 12 amino acids.

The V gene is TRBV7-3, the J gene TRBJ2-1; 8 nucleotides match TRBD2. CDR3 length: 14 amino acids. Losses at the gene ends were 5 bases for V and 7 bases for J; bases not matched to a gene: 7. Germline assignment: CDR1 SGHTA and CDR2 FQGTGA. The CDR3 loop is CASSDGGAGNEQFF. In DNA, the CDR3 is TGTGCCAGCAGCGACGGGGGGGCCGGGAATGAGCAGTTCTTC.

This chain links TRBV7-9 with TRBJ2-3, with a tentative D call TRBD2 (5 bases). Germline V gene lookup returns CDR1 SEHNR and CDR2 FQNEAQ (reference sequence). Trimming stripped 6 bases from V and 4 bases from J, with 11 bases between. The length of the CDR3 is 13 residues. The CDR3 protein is CASSRAAADTQYF. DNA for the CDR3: TGTGCCAGCAGTCGAGCGGCCGCAGATACGCAGTATTTT.

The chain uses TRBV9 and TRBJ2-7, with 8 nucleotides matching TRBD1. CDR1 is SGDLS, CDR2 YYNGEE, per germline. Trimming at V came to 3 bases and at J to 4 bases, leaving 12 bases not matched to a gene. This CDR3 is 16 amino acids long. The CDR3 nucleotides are TGTGCCAGCAGCGAAAGGGACAGGAGGTGGGAATACGAGCAGTACTTC. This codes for CASSERDRRWEYEQYF.

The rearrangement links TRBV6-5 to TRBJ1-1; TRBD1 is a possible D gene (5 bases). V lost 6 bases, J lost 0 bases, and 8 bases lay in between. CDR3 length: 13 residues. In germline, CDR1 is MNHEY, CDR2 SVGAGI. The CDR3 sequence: CASRGPLNTEAFF. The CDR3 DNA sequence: TGTGCCAGCAGGGGGCCCTTGAACACTGAAGCTTTCTTT.

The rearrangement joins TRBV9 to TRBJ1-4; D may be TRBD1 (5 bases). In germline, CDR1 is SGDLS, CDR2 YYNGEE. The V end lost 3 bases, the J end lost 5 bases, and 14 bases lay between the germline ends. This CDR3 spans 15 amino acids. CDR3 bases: TGTGCCAGCAGCGCTCTCGTAGGGGCGAATGAAAAACTGTTTTTT. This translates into CASSALVGANEKLFF.

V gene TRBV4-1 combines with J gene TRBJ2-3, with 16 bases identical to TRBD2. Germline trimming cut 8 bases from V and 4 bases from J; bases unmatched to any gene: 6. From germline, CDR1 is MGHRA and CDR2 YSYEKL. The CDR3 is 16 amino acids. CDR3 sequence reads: CASGGTSGGASDTQYF. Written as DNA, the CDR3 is TGCGCCAGCGGTGGGACTAGCGGGGGGGCCTCAGATACGCAGTATTTT.

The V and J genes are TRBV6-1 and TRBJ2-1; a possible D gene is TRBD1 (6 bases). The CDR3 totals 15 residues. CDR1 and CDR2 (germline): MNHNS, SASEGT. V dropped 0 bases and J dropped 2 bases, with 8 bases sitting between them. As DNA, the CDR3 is TGTGCCAGCAGTGAAGCGGACAGTGCCTACAATGAGCAGTTCTTC. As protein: CASSEADSAYNEQFF.

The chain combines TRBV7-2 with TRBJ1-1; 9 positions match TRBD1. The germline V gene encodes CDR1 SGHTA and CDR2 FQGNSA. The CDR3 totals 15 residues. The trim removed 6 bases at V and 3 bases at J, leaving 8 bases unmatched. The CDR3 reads CASRQGQGEYTEAFF. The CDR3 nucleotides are TGTGCCAGCAGGCAGGGACAGGGCGAGTACACTGAAGCTTTCTTT.

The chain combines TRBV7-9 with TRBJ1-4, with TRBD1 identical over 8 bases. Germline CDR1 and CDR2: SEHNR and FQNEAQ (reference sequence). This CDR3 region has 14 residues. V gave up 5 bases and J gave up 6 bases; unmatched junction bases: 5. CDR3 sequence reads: CASSPQGGHEKLFF. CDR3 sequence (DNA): TGTGCCAGCAGCCCACAGGGGGGGCATGAAAAACTGTTTTTT.

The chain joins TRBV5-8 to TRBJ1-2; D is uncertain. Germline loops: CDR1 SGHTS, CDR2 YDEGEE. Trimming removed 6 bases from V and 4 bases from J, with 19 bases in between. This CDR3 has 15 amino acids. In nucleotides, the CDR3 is TGTGCCAGCACCCCGGGTGAGAGGGCAGGCTATGGCTACACCTTC. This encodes CASTPGERAGYGYTF.

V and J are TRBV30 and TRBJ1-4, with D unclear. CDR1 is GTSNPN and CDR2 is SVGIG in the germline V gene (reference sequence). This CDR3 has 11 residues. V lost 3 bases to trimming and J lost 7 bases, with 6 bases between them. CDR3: CAWRLGEKLFF. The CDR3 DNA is TGTGCCTGGAGGCTAGGTGAAAAACTGTTTTTT.

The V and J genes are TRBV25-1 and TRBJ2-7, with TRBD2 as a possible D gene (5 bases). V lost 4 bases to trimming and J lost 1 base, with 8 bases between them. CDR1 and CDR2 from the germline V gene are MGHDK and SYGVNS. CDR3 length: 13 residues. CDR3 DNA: TGTGCCAGCAGTGGCCGAGGGTCCTACGAGCAGTACTTC. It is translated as CASSGRGSYEQYF.

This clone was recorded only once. DNA of the CDR3: TGCGCCAGCAGCTTTCTAGCGGGGATAACAGATACGCAGTATTTT. This translates into CASSFLAGITDTQYF. The chain employs TRBV5-1 and TRBJ2-3, with TRBD2 matching 9 bases. Germline CDR1 is SGHRS and CDR2 is YFSETQ. The CDR3 is made up of 15 amino acids. The J segment lost 3 bases and the V segment lost 2 bases, leaving 4 bases of the junction unmatched. The full variable domain, completed using reference TRBV5-1 and TRBJ2-3, is KAGVTQTPRYLIKTRGQQVTLSCSPISGHRSVSWYQQTPGQGLQFLFEYFSETQRNKGNFPGRFSGRQFSNSRSEMNVSTLELGDSALYLCASSFLAGITDTQYFGPGTRLTVL.

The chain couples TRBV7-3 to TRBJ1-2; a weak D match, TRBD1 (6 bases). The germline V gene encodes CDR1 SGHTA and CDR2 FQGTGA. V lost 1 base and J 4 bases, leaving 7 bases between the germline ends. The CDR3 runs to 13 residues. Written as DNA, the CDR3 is TGTGCCAGCAGCTTAATACAGGGCTATGGCTACACCTTC. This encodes CASSLIQGYGYTF. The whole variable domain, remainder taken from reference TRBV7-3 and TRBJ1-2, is GAGVSQTPSNKVTEKGKYVELRCDPISGHTALYWYRQSLGQGPEFLIYFQGTGAADDSGLPNDRFFAVRPEGSVSTLKIQRTERGDSAVYLCASSLIQGYGYTFGSGTRLTVV.

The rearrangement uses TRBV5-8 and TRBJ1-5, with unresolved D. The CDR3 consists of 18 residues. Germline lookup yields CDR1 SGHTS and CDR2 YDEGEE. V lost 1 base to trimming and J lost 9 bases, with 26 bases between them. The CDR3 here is CASSLFIFPGSTNRPQHF. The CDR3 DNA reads TGTGCCAGCAGCTTGTTTATCTTTCCGGGGAGCACTAATAGGCCCCAGCATTTT.

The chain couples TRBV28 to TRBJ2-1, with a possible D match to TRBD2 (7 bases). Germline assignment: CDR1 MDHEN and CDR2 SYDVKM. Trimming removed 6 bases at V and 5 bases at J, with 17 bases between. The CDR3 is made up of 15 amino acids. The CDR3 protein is CASSPWGGGHNEQFF. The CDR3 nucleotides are TGTGCCAGCAGCCCCTGGGGGGGCGGGCACAATGAGCAGTTCTTC.